Presented here are 12 T cell receptor beta chains from one specimen sequenced in a study of STAT5B mutations in CD4+ large granular lymphocyte leukemia. Assay used: immunoSEQ multiplex PCR; TCRdb lists only in-frame clones, some missing. Of fewer than 50,000 clones listed, 75% to 85% are singletons. The source material was CD4+ T cells from blood buffy coats. These receptors all come from a human donor in good health.

V is TRBV6-4 and J is TRBJ2-1, with 13 nucleotides matching TRBD2. CDR1 and CDR2 from the germline V gene are MRHNA and SNTAGT. CDR3 length: 20 residues. J gave up 7 bases and V 3 bases, and 18 bases lay outside the gene matches. CDR3 region: CASSERPPGLAGRWPNEQFF. The CDR3, as DNA: TGTGCCAGCAGTGAACGACCGCCGGGACTAGCGGGAAGGTGGCCTAATGAGCAGTTCTTC.

As concerns this clone: Mismatch with germline at one junction end may stem from a read error. The V and J genes are TRBV5-4 and TRBJ2-7; 7 bases are shared with TRBD2. Germline V gene data show CDR1 as SGHNT and CDR2 as YYREEE (reference sequence). The CDR3 covers 15 residues. The CDR3 DNA follows: TGCGCCAGCAGCCAAGGGTTAGTCGGGGGGTACGAGCAGTACTTC. It encodes CASSQGLVGGYEQYF.

This chain uses TRBV30 with TRBJ2-7; TRBD2 matches at 11 bases. Germline V lookup: CDR1 GTSNPN, CDR2 SVGIG (reference sequence). The CDR3 totals 16 residues. Losses at the gene ends were 3 bases for V and 3 bases for J; bases not matched to a gene: 10. The CDR3 DNA follows: TGTGCCTGGAGGGTTTCGGGGACTAGCGGACGCTACGAGCAGTACTTC. Encoded protein: CAWRVSGTSGRYEQYF.

The J gene is TRBJ2-1, the V gene TRBV7-9; D possibly corresponds to TRBD1 (6 bases). Trimming stripped 8 bases from V and 5 bases from J, with 10 bases between. CDR3 size: 12 residues. Germline V gives CDR1 SEHNR, CDR2 FQNEAQ (reference sequence). The CDR3 DNA is TGTGCCAGCCACAGGGCCAACAATGAGCAGTTCTTC. Amino acid sequence: CASHRANNEQFF. Filled out from reference TRBV7-9 and TRBJ2-1, the complete variable domain reads DTGVSQNPRHKITKRGQNVTFRCDPISEHNRLYWYRQTLGQGPEFLTYFQNEAQLEKSRLLSDRFSAERPKGSFSTLEIQRTEQGDSAMYLCASHRANNEQFFGPGTRLTVL.

This chain joins TRBV7-2 and TRBJ1-2; D call uncertain. The CDR3 is 12 amino acids. Looked up from germline, CDR1 is SGHTA and CDR2 is FQGNSA. Trimming cost V 1 base and J 8 bases, with 8 bases left between them. DNA for the CDR3: TGTGCCAGCAGCTTAGACCTTGACGGCTACACCTTC. It is translated as CASSLDLDGYTF.

The chain joins TRBV6-1 to TRBJ1-1; D gene uncertain. Trimming removed 2 bases from V and 3 bases from J, with 10 bases in between. Germline loops: CDR1 MNHNS, CDR2 SASEGT. This CDR3 has 14 amino acids. In DNA, the CDR3 is TGTGCCAGCAGTGAAAACGGAGGATACACTGAAGCTTTCTTT. Amino acids: CASSENGGYTEAFF.

The rearrangement joins TRBV19 to TRBJ1-2; TRBD1 might be the D (5 bases). The germline V and J ends were trimmed by 5 bases and 1 base, with 11 bases remaining between them. The CDR3 has 14 amino acids. Germline V gene sequence: CDR1 LNHDA, CDR2 SQIVND (reference sequence). The CDR3 loop reads CASSSAGHNYGYTF. The CDR3 nucleotides read TGTGCCAGTAGTTCGGCAGGGCATAACTATGGCTACACCTTC.

The chain carries TRBV7-9 and TRBJ2-7; 7 nucleotides align to TRBD1. J lost 0 bases, V lost 3 bases, and 17 bases had no gene match. CDR1 SEHNR and CDR2 FQNEAQ come from the germline V gene (reference sequence). This CDR3 spans 19 amino acids. The CDR3 loop reads CASSLGLLSRDSHSYEQYF. The CDR3 DNA reads TGTGCCAGCAGCTTGGGCCTCCTCTCACGGGACAGCCACTCCTACGAGCAGTACTTC.

This clone came up a few times. J is TRBJ2-7 and V is TRBV10-2; 8 bases line up with TRBD1. Germline V lookup: CDR1 WSHSY, CDR2 SAAADI. The CDR3 extends over 12 amino acids. V lost 8 bases, J lost 4 bases, and 4 bases stayed unmatched. CDR3 bases: TGCGCCAGCTGGAACAGGGGGTACGAGCAGTACTTC. This translates into CASWNRGYEQYF.

This chain links TRBV29-1 with TRBJ2-7; D is unclear. This CDR3 spans 14 amino acids. Germline V gene lookup returns CDR1 SQVTM and CDR2 ANQGSEA. The V gene lost 3 bases and the J gene lost 2 bases, with 14 bases spanning the gap. CDR3 nucleotides: TGCAGCGTTGAGGTCCCCCCGCCCCCCTACGAGCAGTACTTC. As protein: CSVEVPPPPYEQYF.

This rearrangement joins TRBV5-6 to TRBJ2-2; 11 nucleotides match TRBD2. Germline CDR1 and CDR2: SGHDT and YYEEEE. J lost 4 bases, V lost 3 bases, and 5 bases had no gene match. The CDR3 loop spans 16 amino acids. CDR3 amino acids: CASSSLAGGVTGELFF. In DNA form, the CDR3 reads TGTGCCAGCAGCTCCCTAGCGGGGGGCGTCACCGGGGAGCTGTTTTTT. Together with reference TRBV5-6 and TRBJ2-2, the CDR3 gives the full variable domain: DAGVTQSPTHLIKTRGQQVTLRCSPKSGHDTVSWYQQALGQGPQFIFQYYEEEERQRGNFPDRFSGHQFPNYSSELNVNALLLGDSALYLCASSSLAGGVTGELFFGEGSRLTVL.

This rearrangement joins TRBV5-1 to TRBJ2-7, with 9 bases fitting TRBD1. The V gene end was trimmed by 1 base and the J gene end by 2 bases; junction bases not matched to a gene: 13. The CDR3 is made up of 18 amino acids. Germline assignment: CDR1 SGHRS and CDR2 YFSETQ. The CDR3 coding sequence is TGCGCCAGCAGCTTGACCCTCATCGACAGGGGGTCGGCCTACGAGCAGTACTTC. As protein: CASSLTLIDRGSAYEQYF.